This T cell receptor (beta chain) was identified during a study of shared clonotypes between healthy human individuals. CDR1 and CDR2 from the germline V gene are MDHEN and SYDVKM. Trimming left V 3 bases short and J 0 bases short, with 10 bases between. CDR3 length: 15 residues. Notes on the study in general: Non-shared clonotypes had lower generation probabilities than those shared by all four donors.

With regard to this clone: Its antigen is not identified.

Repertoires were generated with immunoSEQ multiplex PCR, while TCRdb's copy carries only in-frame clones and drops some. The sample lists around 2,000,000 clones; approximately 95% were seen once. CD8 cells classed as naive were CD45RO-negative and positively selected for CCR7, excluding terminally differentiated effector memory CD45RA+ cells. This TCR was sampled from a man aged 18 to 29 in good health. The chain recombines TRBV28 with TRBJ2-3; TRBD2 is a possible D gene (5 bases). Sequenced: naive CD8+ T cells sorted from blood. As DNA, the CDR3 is TGTGCCAGCAGTTTCGGGGAAATTAGCACAGATACGCAGTATTTT. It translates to CASSFGEISTDTQYF.